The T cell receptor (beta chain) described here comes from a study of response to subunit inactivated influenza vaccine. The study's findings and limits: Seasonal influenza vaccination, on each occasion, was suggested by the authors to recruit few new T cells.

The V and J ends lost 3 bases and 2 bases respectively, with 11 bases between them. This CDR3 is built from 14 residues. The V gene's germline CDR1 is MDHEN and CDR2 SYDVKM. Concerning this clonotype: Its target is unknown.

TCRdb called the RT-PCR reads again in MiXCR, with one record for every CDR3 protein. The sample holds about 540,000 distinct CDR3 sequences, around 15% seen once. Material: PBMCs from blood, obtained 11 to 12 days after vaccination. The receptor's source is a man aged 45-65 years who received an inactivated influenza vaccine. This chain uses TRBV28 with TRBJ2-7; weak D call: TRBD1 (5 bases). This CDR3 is CASSFGQEAYEQYF. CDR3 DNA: TGTGCCAGCAGTTTCGGACAAGAAGCCTACGAGCAGTACTTC.